Shown below are 12 T cell receptor beta chains from a single sample sequenced in a study of cytomegalovirus exposure and HLA in healthy donors. Use of 60 Vbeta and 13 Jbeta primers characterized the PCR. Using immunoSEQ multiplex PCR, the repertoire was profiled, and TCRdb retains in-frame clones only, with some absent. The sample yields more than 100,000 clones, 87% seen once. The sequenced sample consisted of PBMCs. The receptors were gathered from a woman in her twenties or thirties in good health and CMV-seronegative.

The chain recombines TRBV11-1 with TRBJ2-1; 10 bases align to TRBD2. Germline-derived CDR1 and CDR2 are SGHAT and FQDESV (reference sequence). This CDR3 is built from 17 residues. Trimming removed 5 bases from V and 4 bases from J; junction bases left unmatched: 11. The CDR3 loop is CASSQGTSDPGYNEQFF. The CDR3 DNA follows: TGTGCCAGCAGCCAGGGGACTAGCGACCCAGGTTACAATGAGCAGTTCTTC.

The V gene is TRBV28, the J gene TRBJ1-5; D is perhaps TRBD1 (6 bases). Germline V CDR1 and CDR2: MDHEN, SYDVKM. This CDR3 comprises 15 residues. The V end lost 6 bases, the J end lost 3 bases, and 15 bases lay between the germline ends. The CDR3 sequence is CASSFIRGHNQPQHF. The CDR3 DNA follows: TGTGCCAGCAGCTTTATCAGGGGCCACAATCAGCCCCAGCATTTT.

V and J are TRBV9 and TRBJ2-3, with 9 bases matching TRBD2. Looked up from germline, CDR1 is SGDLS and CDR2 is YYNGEE. With V trimmed by 1 base and J by 2 bases, 11 bases remained unmatched. There are 18 residues in the CDR3. CDR3 coding DNA: TGTGCCAGCAGCGTACCAGTAGCGGGGGAGGGGGACACAGATACGCAGTATTTT. Amino acids: CASSVPVAGEGDTDTQYF.

The rearrangement joins TRBV7-3 to TRBJ2-1; 9 nucleotides align to TRBD2. Germline V gene sequence: CDR1 SGHTA, CDR2 FQGTGA. The CDR3 is 14 amino acids. Unmatched junction bases numbered 5, after V lost 5 bases and J lost 6 bases. The CDR3 region has the DNA TGTGCCAGCAGCCTAGCGGGACTGGCCAATGAGCAGTTCTTC. This translates into CASSLAGLANEQFF.

The chain is built from TRBV2 and TRBJ1-2; 12 nucleotides agree with TRBD1. This CDR3 has 14 residues. Trimming removed 6 bases from V and 8 bases from J; junction bases left unmatched: 7. Germline V gene data show CDR1 as SNHLY and CDR2 as FYNNEI. The CDR3 here is CASRPGQGANGYTF. The CDR3 region has the DNA TGTGCCAGCAGGCCGGGACAGGGGGCCAACGGCTACACCTTC.

This clone was counted a few times. CDR3 nucleotides: TGTGCCAGCAGGCGACAGGCCCTCACGAACACTGAAGCTTTCTTT. It encodes CASRRQALTNTEAFF. The genes are TRBV5-5 and TRBJ1-1; D is possibly TRBD1 (6 bases). This CDR3 contains 15 residues. The V gene's germline CDR1 is SGHKS and CDR2 YYEKEE (reference sequence). Trimming left V 5 bases short and J 1 base short, with 15 bases between.

This rearrangement joins TRBV5-6 to TRBJ2-5; 8 nucleotides match TRBD1. The germline V gene has CDR1 SGHDT and CDR2 YYEEEE. The CDR3 covers 14 residues. V lost 4 bases, J lost 5 bases, and 7 bases stayed unmatched. CDR3 DNA: TGTGCCAGCAGCGGACAGGGTAACGGGGAGACCCAGTACTTC. It translates to CASSGQGNGETQYF.

This sequence joins TRBV5-1 and TRBJ2-3; 7 bases line up with TRBD1. V lost 0 bases to trimming and J lost 9 bases; unmatched junction nucleotides: 10. This CDR3 comprises 15 residues. CDR1 and CDR2 from the germline V gene are SGHRS and YFSETQ. Written as DNA, the CDR3 is TGCGCCAGCAGCTTGGGTGACAGGGACCGCTTCACGCAGTATTTT. It specifies CASSLGDRDRFTQYF.

The chain joins TRBV4-3 to TRBJ2-5; 8 bases are shared with TRBD1. The V gene's germline CDR1 is LGHNA and CDR2 YSLEER. After removal of 0 bases from V and 3 bases from J, the junction contained 9 bases not matched to a gene. The CDR3 covers 17 residues. The CDR3 DNA is TGCGCCAGCAGCCAAGAGTCATCCAGGGGGCTAAAAGAGACCCAGTACTTC. Its protein product is CASSQESSRGLKETQYF.

V is TRBV5-4 and J is TRBJ2-1; 10 bases line up with TRBD2. V lost 2 bases and J lost 5; bases outside the gene matches: 10. The CDR3 loop spans 17 amino acids. Germline loops: CDR1 SGHNT, CDR2 YYREEE (reference sequence). The CDR3 protein is CASSFKLAGIGDNEQFF. The CDR3 coding sequence is TGTGCCAGCAGCTTCAAACTAGCGGGGATAGGGGACAATGAGCAGTTCTTC.

The chain uses TRBV29-1 and TRBJ2-7; D uncertain. The germline V gene encodes CDR1 SQVTM and CDR2 ANQGSEA. Trimming shortened V by 4 bases and J by 1 base, and 11 bases separated the two germline ends. This CDR3 region has 13 residues. As DNA, the CDR3 is TGCAGCGTTGTCTTAGTGAATTCCTACGAGCAGTACTTC. Amino acid sequence: CSVVLVNSYEQYF.

DNA of the CDR3: TGTGCCAGCAGCTTAGACTCCCTGGCTAACTATGGCTACACCTTC. Its translation is CASSLDSLANYGYTF. The chain couples TRBV7-2 to TRBJ1-2; D is unresolved. Deletions cut 1 base from V and 0 bases from J, with 9 bases between. CDR3 size: 15 residues. Germline loops: CDR1 SGHTA, CDR2 FQGNSA.